This record looks at one T cell receptor (beta chain) sequence and its context. Its matching antigen is unknown. Lymphocytes (intraepithelial and lamina propria) were released by processing the graft tissue. Clones were sequenced by immunoSEQ multiplex PCR, and TCRdb holds only the in-frame ones, with some missing. In the table there are about 22,000 clones, around 81% of which are singletons. This entry is derived from a study of graft-versus-host responses after intestinal transplantation. At the level of the study: All recipients were given anti-thymocyte globulin induction, and tacrolimus and steroids were then administered for 2 to 4 years.

The V end was cut by 4 bases, the J end by 2 bases, with 15 bases between. The CDR3 spans 15 residues. Germline CDR1 and CDR2: SGHRS and YFSETQ. The study, taken as a whole, reports: Ileal or blood samples showed some GvH clones first, and such clones were also found in recipient marrow. The study associated peak circulating GvH clone levels with early post-transplant HvG declines. Allografts carried high graft-versus-host to host-versus-graft clonal ratios in patients having graft-donor T cell macrochimerism.

The material was ileum tissue, obtained 12 days after intestinal transplant. The chain joins TRBV5-1 to TRBJ1-2; tentative D call: TRBD1 (6 bases). The TCR comes from a human patient who received an intestinal transplant, so some T cells may come from the graft donor. CDR3 in DNA: TGCGCCAGCAGCCCTCAGGGGAATTGGAACTATGGCTACACCTTC. This encodes CASSPQGNWNYGYTF.